The present T cell receptor (beta chain) was sequenced within a study of T cells in localized non-small cell lung cancer. Whole-study findings and limits: Increased T cell density in blood showed an association with longer overall survival. Among the tissues sampled, uninvolved adjacent lung had the highest T cell clonality, above tumor.

Worth noting for this clone: Its specificity is not known.

J lost 10 bases, V lost 4 bases, and 9 bases had no gene match. This CDR3 contains 15 residues. Germline CDR1 and CDR2: SGHVS and FNYEAQ. The table came from immunoSEQ multiplex PCR; TCRdb's copy has only in-frame clones and leaves some out. The sample carries around 140,000 clones, roughly nine tenths recorded once. The sequence was obtained from a female donor older than 55 with stage I lung adenocarcinoma. The sample was peripheral blood, taken before any cancer treatment. The chain has TRBV7-6 and TRBJ2-1; 11 bases are a match to TRBD2. In DNA form, the CDR3 reads TGTGCCAGCAGCTACAAGGGACTAGCGGAGGGGGAGCAGTTCTTC. This translates into CASSYKGLAEGEQFF. Filled out from reference TRBV7-6 and TRBJ2-1, the complete variable domain reads GAGVSQSPRYKVTKRGQDVALRCDPISGHVSLYWYRQALGQGPEFLTYFNYEAQQDKSGLPNDRFSAERPEGSISTLTIQRTEQRDSAMYRCASSYKGLAEGEQFFGPGTRLTVL.